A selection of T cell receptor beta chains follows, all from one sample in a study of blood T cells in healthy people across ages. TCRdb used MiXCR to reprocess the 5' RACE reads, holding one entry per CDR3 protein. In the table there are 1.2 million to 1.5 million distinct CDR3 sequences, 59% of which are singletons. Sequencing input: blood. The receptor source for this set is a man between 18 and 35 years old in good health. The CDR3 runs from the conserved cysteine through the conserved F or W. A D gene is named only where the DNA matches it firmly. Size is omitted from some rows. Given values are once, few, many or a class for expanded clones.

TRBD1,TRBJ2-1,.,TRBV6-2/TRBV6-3,TGTGCCAGCAGCCGCCCCCGGGACAGGATATACAATGAGCAGTTCTTC,CASSRPRDRIYNEQFF
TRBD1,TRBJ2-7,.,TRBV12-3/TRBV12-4,TGTGCCAGCGCTGAGATGGACAGGGGTATCCACGAGCAGTACTTC,CASAEMDRGIHEQYF
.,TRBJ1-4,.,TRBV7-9,TGTGCCAGCAGCCCCTTGATTGAGGAAAAACTGTTTTTT,CASSPLIEEKLFF
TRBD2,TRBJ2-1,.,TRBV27,TGTGCCAGCAGTTCTTTACTAGCGGGCCACAATGAGCAGTTCTTC,CASSSLLAGHNEQFF
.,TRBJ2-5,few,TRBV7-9,TGTGCCAGCAGAATAACAGGAACCCAAGAGACCCAGTACTTC,CASRITGTQETQYF
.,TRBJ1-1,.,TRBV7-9,TGTGCCAGCAGCTTATCGGAGGGGGAAGCTTTCTTT,CASSLSEGEAFF
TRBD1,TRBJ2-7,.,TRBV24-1,TGTGCCACCAGTGATTTTGGGACAGACCAAGAGGCCCAGTACTTC,CATSDFGTDQEAQYF
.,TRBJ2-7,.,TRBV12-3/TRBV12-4,TGTGCCGGCAGTTTATCCACAGGGTTAGACGAGCAGTACTTC,CAGSLSTGLDEQYF
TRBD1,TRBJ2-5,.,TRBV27,TGTGCCAGCAGCGGACAGGGTAGGGAAGAGACCCAGTACTTC,CASSGQGREETQYF
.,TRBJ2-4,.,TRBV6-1,TGTGCCAGCAGAAAAGCGGAAATTAAAGTAGCCAAAAACATTCAGTACTTC,CASRKAEIKVAKNIQYF
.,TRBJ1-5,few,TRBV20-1,TGCAGTGCTAGAGCGCGTAGCAATCAGCCCCAGCATTTT,CSARARSNQPQHF
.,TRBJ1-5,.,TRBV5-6,TGTGCCAGCAGCTTGGGGACGGGTCTCGGTCAGCCCCAGCATTTT,CASSLGTGLGQPQHF
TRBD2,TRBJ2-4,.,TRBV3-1,TGTGCCAGCAGCCCTGGGACTAGCGGGAGCAAAAACATTCAGTACTTC,CASSPGTSGSKNIQYF
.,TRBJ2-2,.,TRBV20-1,TGCAGTGCTAGAGATCAGCCCACCGGGGAGCTGTTTTTT,CSARDQPTGELFF
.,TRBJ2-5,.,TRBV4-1,TGCGCCAGCAGCCACCCTGGGGGGCCAGAGACCCAGTACTTC,CASSHPGGPETQYF
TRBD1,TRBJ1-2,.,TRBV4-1,TGCGCCAGCAGCCAACAAGACAGGGACTATGGCTACACCTTC,CASSQQDRDYGYTF
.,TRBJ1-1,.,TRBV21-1,TGTGCCAGCAGCGCCTGGGGGGGGGACACTGAAGCTTTCTTT,CASSAWGGDTEAFF
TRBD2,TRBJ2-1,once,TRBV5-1,TGCGCCACCCAGAGCGGGACTAGCGGCCACAATGAGCAGTTCTTC,CATQSGTSGHNEQFF
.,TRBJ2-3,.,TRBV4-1,TGCGCCAGCAGCCCTCCATCAAGGACAGATACGCAGTATTTT,CASSPPSRTDTQYF
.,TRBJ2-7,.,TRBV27,TGTGCCAGCAGTTGGGACGTAAAAACCTACGAGCAGTACTTC,CASSWDVKTYEQYF
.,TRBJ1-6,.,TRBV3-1,TGTGCCAGCAGCCATGGGGCGGGAGATTCACCCCTCCACTTT,CASSHGAGDSPLHF
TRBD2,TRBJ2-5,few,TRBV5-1,TGCGCCAGCAGCTTCCTGTGGGAGGGACGACAAGAGACCCAGTACTTC,CASSFLWEGRQETQYF
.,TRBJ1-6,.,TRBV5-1,TGCGCCAGCAGCGTGGATTCCGGGGCGGGGCCCCTCCACTTT,CASSVDSGAGPLHF
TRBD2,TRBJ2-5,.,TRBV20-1,TGCAGTGCACGGGGGTCGGGACTAGCGGGAGTGGGGCAAGAGACCCAGTACTTC,CSARGSGLAGVGQETQYF
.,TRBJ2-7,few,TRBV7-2,TGTGCCAGCAGCCTTGACGGCGGGCTGTACTTC,CASSLDGGLYF